This passage covers 5 T cell receptor beta chains from one sample sequenced in a study of T cell responses to AZD1222 COVID-19 vaccine. Profiling relied on immunoSEQ multiplex PCR, and the TCRdb table lists in-frame clones only, not all of them. The sample holds about 100,000 clones; about 89% are singletons and the top ten take around 3.3%. The specimen was peripheral blood, collected 28 days after the second dose of the MenACWY control vaccine. Source of these receptors: an adult who received the MenACWY meningococcal vaccine as a control.

A single count supports this clone. The rearrangement links TRBV9 to TRBJ2-1; possibly TRBD1 for D (6 bases). Germline V gene data show CDR1 as SGDLS and CDR2 as YYNGEE. The germline V and J ends were trimmed by 0 bases and 5 bases, with 15 bases remaining between them. This CDR3 spans 16 amino acids. The CDR3 coding sequence is TGTGCCAGCAGCGTAGGTGTGGGGGCCCAACACAATGAGCAGTTCTTC. It specifies CASSVGVGAQHNEQFF.

The V and J genes are TRBV4-1 and TRBJ2-7; D tentatively reads TRBD1 or TRBD2 (6 bases each). Germline lookup yields CDR1 MGHRA and CDR2 YSYEKL. V lost 1 base to trimming and J lost 7 bases, with 20 bases between them. The CDR3 is 16 residues long. The CDR3 bases are TGCGCCAGCAGCCAAGTTGATCGGGGGCGGGGAAGAGAGCAGTACTTC. Encoded protein: CASSQVDRGRGREQYF.

The V call is TRBV5-4, the J call TRBJ2-7; 8 positions match TRBD1. The trim removed 0 bases at V and 4 bases at J, leaving 3 bases unmatched. The CDR3 loop spans 14 amino acids. The V gene's germline CDR1 is SGHNT and CDR2 YYREEE (reference sequence). CDR3 DNA: TGTGCCAGCAGCTTGGGGACAGGGCGGTACGAGCAGTACTTC. This encodes CASSLGTGRYEQYF.

CDR3 DNA: TGTGCCAGCAGTTACTCGAATTCCGGCAATCAGCCCCAGCATTTT. Protein sequence: CASSYSNSGNQPQHF. The chain recombines TRBV6-5 with TRBJ1-5; D is ambiguous. Trimming left V 0 bases short and J 2 bases short, with 8 bases between. The CDR3 loop spans 15 amino acids. Germline CDR1 is MNHEY and CDR2 is SVGAGI.

The chain couples TRBV5-1 to TRBJ1-1; no firm D call. V was pared by 0 bases and J by 5 bases, with 11 bases between. This CDR3 comprises 14 residues. Germline CDR1 is SGHRS and CDR2 is YFSETQ. CDR3 in amino acids: CASSLDGQGTEAFF. The CDR3 coding sequence is TGCGCCAGCAGCTTGGACGGTCAAGGTACTGAAGCTTTCTTT.